The entry below gives a single T cell receptor (beta chain) sequence along with its context. Produced via immunoSEQ multiplex PCR; TCRdb's table is partial and in-frame only. Of some 110,000 clones listed, approximately 90% are singletons. The V gene lost 3 bases and the J gene lost 10 bases, with 9 bases spanning the gap. Germline V gene sequence: CDR1 SGHTA, CDR2 FQGNSA. This CDR3 region has 12 residues. This sample was included in a study of radiotherapy plus CTLA-4 blockade in lung cancer. The receptor was isolated from a human donor with non-small cell lung cancer that progressed on radiotherapy plus ipilimumab. The chain employs TRBV7-2 and TRBJ1-4; no reliable D call. The specimen was peripheral blood, collected from a patient treated with radiotherapy plus ipilimumab. This chain's CDR3 is CASSFPGVKLFF. CDR3 nucleotide sequence: TGTGCCAGCAGCTTCCCCGGGGTAAAACTGTTTTTT.